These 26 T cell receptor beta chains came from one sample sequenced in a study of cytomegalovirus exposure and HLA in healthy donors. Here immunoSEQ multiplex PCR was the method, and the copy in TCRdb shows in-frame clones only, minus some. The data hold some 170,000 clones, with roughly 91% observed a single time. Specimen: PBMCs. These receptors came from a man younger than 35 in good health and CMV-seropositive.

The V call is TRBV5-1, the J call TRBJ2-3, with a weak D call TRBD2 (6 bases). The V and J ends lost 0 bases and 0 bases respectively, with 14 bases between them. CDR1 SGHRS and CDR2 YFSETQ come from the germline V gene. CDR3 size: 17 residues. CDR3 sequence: CASSLAGGTTSTDTQYF. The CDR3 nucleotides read TGCGCCAGCAGCTTGGCCGGCGGGACGACTAGCACAGATACGCAGTATTTT.

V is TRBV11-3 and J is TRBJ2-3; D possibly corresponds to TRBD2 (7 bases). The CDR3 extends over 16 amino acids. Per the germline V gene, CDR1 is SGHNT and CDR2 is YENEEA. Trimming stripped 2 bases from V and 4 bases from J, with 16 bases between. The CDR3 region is CASSLTGRAPADTQYF. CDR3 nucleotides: TGTGCCAGCAGCTTAACAGGGAGGGCCCCCGCAGATACGCAGTATTTT.

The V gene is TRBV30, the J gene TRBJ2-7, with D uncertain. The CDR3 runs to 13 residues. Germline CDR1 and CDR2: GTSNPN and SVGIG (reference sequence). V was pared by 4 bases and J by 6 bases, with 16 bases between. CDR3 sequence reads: CAWKTTVSGEQYF. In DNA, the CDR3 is TGTGCCTGGAAAACGACCGTTTCGGGCGAGCAGTACTTC.

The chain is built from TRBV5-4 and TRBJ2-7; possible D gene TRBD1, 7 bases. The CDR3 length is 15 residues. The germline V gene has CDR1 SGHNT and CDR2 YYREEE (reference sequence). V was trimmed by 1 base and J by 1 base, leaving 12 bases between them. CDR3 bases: TGTGCCAGCAGCTTGCAACAGGGGAGGTCCTACGAGCAGTACTTC. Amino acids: CASSLQQGRSYEQYF. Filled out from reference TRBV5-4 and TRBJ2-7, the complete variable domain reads ETGVTQSPTHLIKTRGQQVTLRCSSQSGHNTVSWYQQALGQGPQFIFQYYREEENGRGNFPPRFSGLQFPNYSSELNVNALELDDSALYLCASSLQQGRSYEQYFGPGTRLTVT.

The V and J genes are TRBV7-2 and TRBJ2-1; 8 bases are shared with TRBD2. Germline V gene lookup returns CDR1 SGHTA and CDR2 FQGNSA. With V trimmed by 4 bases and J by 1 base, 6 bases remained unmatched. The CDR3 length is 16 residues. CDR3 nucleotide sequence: TGTGCCAGCAGCTCGCAGGCGGGAGGTTCCTACAATGAGCAGTTCTTC. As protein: CASSSQAGGSYNEQFF.

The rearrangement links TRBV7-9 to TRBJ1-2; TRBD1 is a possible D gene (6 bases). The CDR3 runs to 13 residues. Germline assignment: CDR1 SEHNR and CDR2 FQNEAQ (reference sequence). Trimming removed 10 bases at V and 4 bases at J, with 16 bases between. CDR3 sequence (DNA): TGTGCCACTCATCTGGGGGGGCCCTATGGCTACACCTTC. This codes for CATHLGGPYGYTF.

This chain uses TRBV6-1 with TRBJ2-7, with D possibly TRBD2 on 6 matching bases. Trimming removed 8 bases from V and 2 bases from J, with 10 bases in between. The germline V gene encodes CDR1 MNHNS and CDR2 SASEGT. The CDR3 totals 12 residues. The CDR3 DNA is TGTGCCAGCGGGACTCCACCCTACGAGCAGTACTTC. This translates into CASGTPPYEQYF.

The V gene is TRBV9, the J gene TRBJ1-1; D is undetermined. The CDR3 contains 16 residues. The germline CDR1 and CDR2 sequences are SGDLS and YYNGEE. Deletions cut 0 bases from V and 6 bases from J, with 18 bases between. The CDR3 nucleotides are TGTGCCAGCAGCGTAGAGCCGACTAAGGGTTTGGCTGAAGCTTTCTTT. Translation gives CASSVEPTKGLAEAFF.

The CDR3: CASSDGRNEQFF. The DNA for the CDR3 is TGTGCCAGCAGTGACGGGCGCAATGAGCAGTTCTTC. This chain links TRBV6-4 with TRBJ2-1; D ambiguous. Trimming pared 2 bases from V and 6 bases from J, leaving 5 bases between. Germline values: CDR1 MRHNA, CDR2 SNTAGT. This CDR3 spans 12 amino acids.

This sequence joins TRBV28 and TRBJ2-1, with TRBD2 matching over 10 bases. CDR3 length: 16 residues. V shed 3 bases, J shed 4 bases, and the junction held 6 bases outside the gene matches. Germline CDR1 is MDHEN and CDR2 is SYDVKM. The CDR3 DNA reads TGTGCCAGCAGTTTGTCACTAGCGGGAACTTACAATGAGCAGTTCTTC. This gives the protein CASSLSLAGTYNEQFF.

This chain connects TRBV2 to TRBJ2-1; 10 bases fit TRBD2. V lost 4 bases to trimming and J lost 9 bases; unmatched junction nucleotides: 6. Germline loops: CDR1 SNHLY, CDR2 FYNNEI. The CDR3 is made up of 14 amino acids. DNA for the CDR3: TGTGCCAGCAGTGCAGCGGGAGGGCGGGTTGAGCAGTTCTTC. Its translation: CASSAAGGRVEQFF. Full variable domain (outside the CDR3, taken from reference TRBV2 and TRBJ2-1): EPEVTQTPSHQVTQMGQEVILRCVPISNHLYFYWYRQILGQKVEFLVSFYNNEISEKSEIFDDQFSVERPDGSNFTLKIRSTKLEDSAMYFCASSAAGGRVEQFFGPGTRLTVL.

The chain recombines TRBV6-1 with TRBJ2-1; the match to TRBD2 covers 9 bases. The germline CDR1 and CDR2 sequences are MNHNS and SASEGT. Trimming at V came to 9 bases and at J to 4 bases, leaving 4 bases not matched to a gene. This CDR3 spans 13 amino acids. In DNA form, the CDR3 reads TGTGCCAGTATGACTAGCGGTTACAATGAGCAGTTCTTC. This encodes CASMTSGYNEQFF.

CDR3 region: CASSSLGTNGVNTEAFF. CDR3 bases: TGTGCCAGCAGCTCGTTGGGGACAAATGGGGTGAACACTGAAGCTTTCTTT. The chain joins TRBV11-2 to TRBJ1-1; D may be TRBD1 (6 bases). V lost 4 bases, J lost 0 bases, and 18 bases lay in between. CDR1 and CDR2 (germline): SGHAT, FQNNGV. The CDR3 loop spans 17 amino acids.

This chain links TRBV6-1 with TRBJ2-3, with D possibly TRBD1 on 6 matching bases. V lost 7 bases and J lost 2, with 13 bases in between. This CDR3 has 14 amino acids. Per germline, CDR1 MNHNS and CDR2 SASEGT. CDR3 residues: CASTSQGFTDTQYF. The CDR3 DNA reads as TGTGCCAGCACCTCACAGGGTTTCACAGATACGCAGTATTTT.

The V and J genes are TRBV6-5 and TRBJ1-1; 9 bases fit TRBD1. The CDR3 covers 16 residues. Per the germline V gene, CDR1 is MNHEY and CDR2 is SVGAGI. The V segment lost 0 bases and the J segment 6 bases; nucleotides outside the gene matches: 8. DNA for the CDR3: TGTGCCAGCAGTTACTCGAGTGGACAGGGGTTCCCTGAAGCTTTCTTT. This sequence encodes CASSYSSGQGFPEAFF.

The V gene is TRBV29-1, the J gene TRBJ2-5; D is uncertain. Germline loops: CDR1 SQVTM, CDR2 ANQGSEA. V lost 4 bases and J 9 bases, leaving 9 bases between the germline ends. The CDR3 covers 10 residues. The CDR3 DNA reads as TGCAGCGTTGCTGATGAGGCCCAGTACTTC. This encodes CSVADEAQYF.

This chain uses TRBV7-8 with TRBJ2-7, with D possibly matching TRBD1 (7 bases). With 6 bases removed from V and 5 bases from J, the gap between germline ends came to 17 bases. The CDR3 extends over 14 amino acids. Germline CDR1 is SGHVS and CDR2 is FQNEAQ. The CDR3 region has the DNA TGTGCCAGCAGTATCCGACAGGGAGGACACGAGCAGTACTTC. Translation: CASSIRQGGHEQYF.

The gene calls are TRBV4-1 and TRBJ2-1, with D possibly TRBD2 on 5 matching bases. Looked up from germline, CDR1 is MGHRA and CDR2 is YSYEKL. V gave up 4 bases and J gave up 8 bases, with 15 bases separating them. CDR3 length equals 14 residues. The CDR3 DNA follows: TGCGCCAGCAGCCTGTCGCTAGCTATCGATGAGCAGTTCTTC. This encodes CASSLSLAIDEQFF.

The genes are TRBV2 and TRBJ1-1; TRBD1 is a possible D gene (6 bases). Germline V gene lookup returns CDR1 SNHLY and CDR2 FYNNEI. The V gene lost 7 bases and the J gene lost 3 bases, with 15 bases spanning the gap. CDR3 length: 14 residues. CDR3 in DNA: TGTGCCAGCACGGTGGGGGGGCGCGACACTGAAGCTTTCTTT. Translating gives CASTVGGRDTEAFF. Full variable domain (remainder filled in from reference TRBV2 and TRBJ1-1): EPEVTQTPSHQVTQMGQEVILRCVPISNHLYFYWYRQILGQKVEFLVSFYNNEISEKSEIFDDQFSVERPDGSNFTLKIRSTKLEDSAMYFCASTVGGRDTEAFFGQGTRLTVV.

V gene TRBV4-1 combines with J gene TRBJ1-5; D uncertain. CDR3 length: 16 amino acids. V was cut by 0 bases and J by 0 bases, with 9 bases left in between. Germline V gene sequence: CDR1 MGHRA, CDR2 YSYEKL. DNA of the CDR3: TGCGCCAGCAGCCAAGAGCCAGAAAATAGCAATCAGCCCCAGCATTTT. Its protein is CASSQEPENSNQPQHF.

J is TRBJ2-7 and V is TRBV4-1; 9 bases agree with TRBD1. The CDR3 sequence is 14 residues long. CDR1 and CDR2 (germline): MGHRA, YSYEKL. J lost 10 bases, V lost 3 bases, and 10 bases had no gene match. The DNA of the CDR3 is TGCGCCAGCAGCCAGCCCTCCGGGACAGGGAAACAGTACTTC. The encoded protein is CASSQPSGTGKQYF.

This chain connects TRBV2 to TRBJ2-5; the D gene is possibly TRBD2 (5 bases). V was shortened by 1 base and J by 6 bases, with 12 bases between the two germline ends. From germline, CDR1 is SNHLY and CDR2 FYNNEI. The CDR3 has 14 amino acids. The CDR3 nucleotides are TGTGCCAGCAGTGAAGAGGTTCTAGCCAAGACCCAGTACTTC. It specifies CASSEEVLAKTQYF.

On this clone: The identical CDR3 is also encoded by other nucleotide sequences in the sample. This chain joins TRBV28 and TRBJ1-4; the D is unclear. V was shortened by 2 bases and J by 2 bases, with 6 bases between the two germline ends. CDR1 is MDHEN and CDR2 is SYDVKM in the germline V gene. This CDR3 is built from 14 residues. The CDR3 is CASSLRGTNEKLFF. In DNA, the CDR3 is TGTGCCAGCAGTTTACGAGGGACTAATGAAAAACTGTTTTTT. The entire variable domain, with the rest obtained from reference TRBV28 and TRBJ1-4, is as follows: DVKVTQSSRYLVKRTGEKVFLECVQDMDHENMFWYRQDPGLGLRLIYFSYDVKMKEKGDIPEGYSVSREKKERFSLILESASTNQTSMYLCASSLRGTNEKLFFGSGTQLSVL.

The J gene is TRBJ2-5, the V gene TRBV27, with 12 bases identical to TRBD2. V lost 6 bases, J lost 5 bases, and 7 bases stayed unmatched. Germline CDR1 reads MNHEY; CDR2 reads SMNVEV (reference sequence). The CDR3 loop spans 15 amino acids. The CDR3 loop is CASSWTSGILETQYF. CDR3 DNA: TGTGCCAGCAGCTGGACTAGCGGGATCCTCGAGACCCAGTACTTC.

The CDR3 loop is CAISGGLAGDEGEQFF. DNA of the CDR3: TGTGCCATCAGTGGAGGACTAGCGGGAGATGAAGGTGAGCAGTTCTTC. The chain joins TRBV10-3 to TRBJ2-1; 13 bases match TRBD2. Germline values: CDR1 ENHRY, CDR2 SYGVKD. The J segment lost 9 bases and the V segment lost 4 bases, leaving 9 bases of the junction unmatched. The CDR3 runs 16 residues.

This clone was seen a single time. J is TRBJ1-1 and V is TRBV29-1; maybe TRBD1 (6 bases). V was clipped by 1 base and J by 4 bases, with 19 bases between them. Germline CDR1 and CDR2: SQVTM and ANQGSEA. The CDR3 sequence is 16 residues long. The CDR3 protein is CSVEGGKQGGGTEAFF. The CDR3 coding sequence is TGCAGCGTTGAAGGGGGGAAACAGGGAGGGGGCACTGAAGCTTTCTTT.